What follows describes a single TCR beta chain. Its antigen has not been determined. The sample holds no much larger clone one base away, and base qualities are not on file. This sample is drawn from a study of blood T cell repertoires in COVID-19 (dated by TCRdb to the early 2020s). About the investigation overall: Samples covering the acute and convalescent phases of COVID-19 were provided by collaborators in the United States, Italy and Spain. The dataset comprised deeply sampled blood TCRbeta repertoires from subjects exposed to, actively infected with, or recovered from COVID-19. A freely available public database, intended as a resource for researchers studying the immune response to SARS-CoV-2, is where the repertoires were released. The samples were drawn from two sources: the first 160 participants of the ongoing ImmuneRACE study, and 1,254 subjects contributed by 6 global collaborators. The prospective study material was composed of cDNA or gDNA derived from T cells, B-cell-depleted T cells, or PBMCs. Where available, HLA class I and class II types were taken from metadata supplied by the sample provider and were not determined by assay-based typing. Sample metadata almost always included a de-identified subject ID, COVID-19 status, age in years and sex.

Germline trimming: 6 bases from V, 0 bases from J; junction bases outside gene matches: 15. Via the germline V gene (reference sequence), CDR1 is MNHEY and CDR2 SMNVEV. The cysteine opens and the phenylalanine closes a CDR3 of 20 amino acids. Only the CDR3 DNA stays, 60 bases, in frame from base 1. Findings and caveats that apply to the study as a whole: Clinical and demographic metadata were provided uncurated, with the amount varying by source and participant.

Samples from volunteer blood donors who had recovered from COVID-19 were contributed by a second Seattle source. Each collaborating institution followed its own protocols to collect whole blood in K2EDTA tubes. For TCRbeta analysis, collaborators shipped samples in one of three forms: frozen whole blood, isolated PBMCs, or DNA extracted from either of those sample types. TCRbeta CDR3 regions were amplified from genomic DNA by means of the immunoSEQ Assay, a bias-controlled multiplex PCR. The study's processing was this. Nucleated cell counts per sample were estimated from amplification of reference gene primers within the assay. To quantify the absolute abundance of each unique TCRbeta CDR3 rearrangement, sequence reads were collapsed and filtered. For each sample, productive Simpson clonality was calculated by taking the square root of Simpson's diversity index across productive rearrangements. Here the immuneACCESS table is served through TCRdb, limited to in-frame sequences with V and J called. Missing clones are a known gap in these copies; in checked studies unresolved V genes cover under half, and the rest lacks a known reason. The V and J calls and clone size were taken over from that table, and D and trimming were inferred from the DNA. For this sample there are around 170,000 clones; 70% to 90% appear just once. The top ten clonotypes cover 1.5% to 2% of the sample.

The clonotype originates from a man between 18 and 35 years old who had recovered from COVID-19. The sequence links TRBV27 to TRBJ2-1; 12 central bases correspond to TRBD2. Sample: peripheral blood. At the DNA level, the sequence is TGTGCCAGCAGGTTGTTCTCTAGCGGGAGGGCCGGGAGCTCCTACAATGAGCAGTTCTTC. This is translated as CASRLFSSGRAGSSYNEQFF.